Listed below are T cell receptor beta chains from one sample, sequenced in a study of tumor-infiltrating lymphocytes in primary liver carcinoma. From the multiplex PCR reads, TCRdb called clonotypes with MiXCR, one entry per CDR3 protein. The sample has just over 300,000 distinct CDR3 sequences, nearly 60% seen once; the top ten hold about a sixth. Specimen: peripheral blood. The receptor source for this set is a woman in her twenties or thirties with primary liver carcinoma and hepatitis B virus infection. Each CDR3 is given with its conserved first and last residue. A D gene is named only where the DNA matches it firmly. Expanded clones get a size class; other rows say once, few or many, or leave the size out.

clone_size,d_call,v_call,j_call,cdr3_nt,cdr3_aa
few,NA,TRBV6-1,TRBJ2-7,TGTGCCAGCAGTGAAGCGCCCGTCCGGTACGAGCAGTACTTC,CASSEAPVRYEQYF
many,TRBD1,TRBV4-2,TRBJ2-2,TGTGCCAGCAGCCAGGAGACAGGGGGCCGGGGCGGGGAGCTGTTTTTT,CASSQETGGRGGELFF
NA,NA,TRBV2,TRBJ1-2,TGTGCCAGCAGCGACGACAGGAACTATGGCTACACCTTC,CASSDDRNYGYTF
NA,NA,TRBV5-4,TRBJ2-1,TGTGCCAGCAGCTTGGACAGAGATGAGCAGTTCTTC,CASSLDRDEQFF
NA,NA,TRBV6-1,TRBJ1-5,TGTGCCAGCAGTGAAGATGTCCGGGGAGATCAGCCCCAGCATTTT,CASSEDVRGDQPQHF
NA,NA,TRBV4-2,TRBJ2-2,TGTGCCAGCAGCCAAGAGTCATCACCCTTTGCGAACACCGGGGAGCTGTTTTTT,CASSQESSPFANTGELFF
many,TRBD2,TRBV6-2/TRBV6-3,TRBJ2-3,TGTGCCAGCAGTCCTACAAGCGGGAGGAGCACAGATACGCAGTATTTT,CASSPTSGRSTDTQYF
NA,TRBD2,TRBV4-1,TRBJ2-3,TGTGCCGGCAGCGAGGTACTAGCGGGAGCGACTAGCACAGATACGCAGTATTTT,CAGSEVLAGATSTDTQYF
many,TRBD1,TRBV11-2,TRBJ2-1,TGTGCCAGCAGCTTGACAGGGGATGAGCAGTTCTTC,CASSLTGDEQFF
once,TRBD2,TRBV6-1,TRBJ2-7,TGTGCCAGCAGCCAGGCTAGCGGGAGGGGGTACGAGCAGTACTTC,CASSQASGRGYEQYF
NA,TRBD1,TRBV13,TRBJ2-1,TGTGCCAGCAGCTTATGGGGACAGGGCGGACCTGAGCAGTTCTTC,CASSLWGQGGPEQFF
many,NA,TRBV24-1,TRBJ2-7,TGTGCCACCAGTGCGGGCTACGAGCAGTACTTC,CATSAGYEQYF
NA,TRBD2,TRBV4-3,TRBJ2-4,TGCGTCAGCAGCCGCGGAAGTACTATGGGAGGGAGCATTCAGTACTTC,CVSSRGSTMGGSIQYF
NA,TRBD1,TRBV28,TRBJ1-5,TGTGCCAGCAGTTTCATCCGAGACAGGGGGCGAGCAATCAATCAGCCCCAGCATTTT,CASSFIRDRGRAINQPQHF
NA,NA,TRBV29-1,TRBJ2-3,TGCAGCCCCCGCACAGAAAGCGTTGCAGATACGCAATATTTT,CSPRTESVADTQYF
once,TRBD2,TRBV7-9,TRBJ2-1,TGTGCCAGCAGCCACGGGGGCAGCGGGAGGGCCGAATATTCCTACAATGAGCAGTTCTTC,CASSHGGSGRAEYSYNEQFF
NA,NA,TRBV6-5,TRBJ1-2,TGTGCCAGCAGTTCCACAGGACCGGGGATATATGGCTACACCTTC,CASSSTGPGIYGYTF
NA,TRBD2,TRBV29-1,TRBJ2-5,TGCAGCGATGGGAGCCCTCTAGCGGGAGCGGAGACCCAGTACTTC,CSDGSPLAGAETQYF
many,NA,TRBV4-1,TRBJ1-2,TGCGCCAGCAGCCGTGCAGGGACCCGGGTATATGGCTACACCTTC,CASSRAGTRVYGYTF
many,TRBD1,TRBV12-5,TRBJ2-7,TGTGCTAGTGGTTTGAAGGGGGCCGGGGAGACGAACTTC,CASGLKGAGETNF
NA,TRBD1,TRBV7-9,TRBJ1-5,TGTGCCAGCAGTTCACAGGGGGCCGACAAGCAGCCCCAGCATTTT,CASSSQGADKQPQHF
NA,NA,TRBV4-1,TRBJ1-2,TGCGCCAGCAGTCAAGGCCTGACCTGGAGGCCGGACGGCTACACCTTC,CASSQGLTWRPDGYTF
NA,TRBD1,TRBV24-1,TRBJ2-3,TGTGCCACCAGTGAATCAGGGGGCGGAGGTACGCAGTATTTT,CATSESGGGGTQYF
NA,NA,TRBV25-1,TRBJ1-5,TGTGCCAGCAGTCCAGGGACCAATCAGCCTCAGCATTTT,CASSPGTNQPQHF
NA,TRBD2,TRBV29-1,TRBJ2-3,TGCAGCGTTGATGGGGCTAGCGGGGTTCCCGAATCCGCAGATATGCAGTGTTTT,CSVDGASGVPESADMQCF
NA,NA,TRBV6-5,TRBJ1-1,TGTGCCAGCAGTTACTCAGGGTTCACTGAACCTTTCTTT,CASSYSGFTEPFF
few,TRBD2,TRBV6-5,TRBJ2-3,TGTGCCAGCAGTCCCAAACCCCCGGGACTAGCGGGAGGGCCAAGAGATACGCAGTATTTT,CASSPKPPGLAGGPRDTQYF
NA,TRBD2,TRBV5-1,TRBJ2-1,TGCGCCAGCAGCCCCTTGGTTTCTAGCGGGGGGGGCGAGCAGTTCTTC,CASSPLVSSGGGEQFF
NA,NA,TRBV6-6,TRBJ2-3,TGTACTAGCGCCGACCGGGACACCGGTACGCAGTATTTT,CTSADRDTGTQYF
NA,NA,TRBV6-5,TRBJ1-6,TGTGCCAGCAGTTACACCAGGGGTAGGACACCCCTCCACTTT,CASSYTRGRTPLHF
NA,NA,TRBV6-1,TRBJ2-7,TGTGCCAGCAGTGTTTCAGCGTTCTACGAGCAGTACTTC,CASSVSAFYEQYF
NA,NA,TRBV11-2,TRBJ2-5,TGTGCCAGCAGCTTATCAGGGCAAGGAGTGACCCAGTACTTC,CASSLSGQGVTQYF
NA,TRBD2,TRBV29-1,TRBJ2-7,TGCAGCGTGAATCCGGGGGGGAGAGTCTACGAGCAGTACTTC,CSVNPGGRVYEQYF
NA,NA,TRBV4-1,TRBJ2-1,TGCGCCAGCAGCCAAGAAGGCGGAAGGACCAGAGAGCAGTTCTTC,CASSQEGGRTREQFF
many,TRBD1,TRBV5-4,TRBJ2-3,TGTGCCAGCAGTAGGCAGGGACAGACCTTTACGCAGTATTTT,CASSRQGQTFTQYF
NA,TRBD2,TRBV4-1,TRBJ2-1,TGCGCCAGCAGCCAAGGCACTGCTAGCGGGAGGGTATACTATGGGCAGTTCTTC,CASSQGTASGRVYYGQFF
NA,NA,TRBV12-3/TRBV12-4,TRBJ1-1,TGTGCCAGCAGGGGACCGTGGATGAACATTGAAGCTTTCTTT,CASRGPWMNIEAFF
NA,TRBD2,TRBV7-8,TRBJ2-1,TGTGCCAGCAGCAGCGGGACCTACAATGAGCAGCTCTTC,CASSSGTYNEQLF
few,NA,TRBV12-3/TRBV12-4,TRBJ2-2,TGTGCCAGCAGTTTTTTTTACCAACTAGTGGGGCTCACCGGGGAGCTGTGTTTT,CASSFFYQLVGLTGELCF
NA,NA,TRBV29-1,TRBJ2-6,TGTAGCGTCTACCCCAGGACCGGGGCCAACGTCCTGACTTTC,CSVYPRTGANVLTF
NA,NA,TRBV19,TRBJ1-1,TGTGCCAGTAGTATATCGCGGTGGGGAAACACTGAAGCTTTCTTT,CASSISRWGNTEAFF
NA,TRBD1,TRBV6-5,TRBJ2-5,TGTGCTAGCAGTAACAGACAGGGGGCCCGGGAGACCCAGTACTTC,CASSNRQGARETQYF
NA,NA,TRBV19,TRBJ2-7,TGTGCCAGTAGACAGGGCGGGTCCGAGCAGTACTTC,CASRQGGSEQYF
once,NA,TRBV7-9,TRBJ1-1,TGTGCCAGCAGCTTAGAAGGGAGGGGGAACACTGAAGCTTTCTTT,CASSLEGRGNTEAFF
few,NA,TRBV7-8,TRBJ2-1,TGTGCCAGCAGCCCCCCTTTACACAATGAGCAGTTCTTC,CASSPPLHNEQFF
NA,NA,TRBV29-1,TRBJ1-5,TGCGGAGACGGGGAACGAGGGCCCCAGCATTTT,CGDGERGPQHF
NA,NA,TRBV7-9,TRBJ1-2,TGTGCCAGCAGCTTAGCCGGGGGTGTTTATGTCTACACCTTC,CASSLAGGVYVYTF
NA,NA,TRBV12-3/TRBV12-4,TRBJ2-7,TGTGCCAACAGTTTTCAGGGAGCCTACGAGCAGTACTTC,CANSFQGAYEQYF
NA,TRBD2,TRBV11-2,TRBJ2-3,TGTGCCAGCAACACAAGCGGGATCACAGATACGCGGTATTTT,CASNTSGITDTRYF
NA,NA,TRBV6-5,TRBJ2-3,TGTGCCAGCAGTTACTCGTCTGGCACAGATACGCAGTATTTT,CASSYSSGTDTQYF
few,NA,TRBV13,TRBJ2-1,TGTGCCAGCACCAGGGACCCCGACAATGAGCAGTTCTTC,CASTRDPDNEQFF
NA,NA,TRBV4-1,TRBJ1-6,TGCGCCAGCAGACAGAGATCGGAGGGCTCACCCCTCCACTTT,CASRQRSEGSPLHF
NA,NA,TRBV11-2,TRBJ2-7,TGTGCCAGTAGCTTATCGCGGATTCCATCCTACGAGCAGTACTTC,CASSLSRIPSYEQYF
few,NA,TRBV6-2/TRBV6-3,TRBJ2-1,TGTGCCACCCGCCCCGATCAAAGTGAGCAGTTCTTC,CATRPDQSEQFF
once,NA,TRBV18,TRBJ1-1,TGTGCCAGCTCACCACTAGACACCAACACTGAAGCTTTCTTT,CASSPLDTNTEAFF
many,NA,TRBV6-1,TRBJ2-2,TGTGCCAGCAGTGGATGGAGGGACACCGGGGAGCTGTTTTTT,CASSGWRDTGELFF
NA,NA,TRBV4-1,TRBJ1-3,TGCGCCAGCAACCAAGGGACAACTGGAAACACCATATATTTT,CASNQGTTGNTIYF
many,TRBD2,TRBV4-1,TRBJ2-1,TGCGCCAGCAGCTCTAGCGGGAGGAGCTCCTACAATGAGCAGTTCTTC,CASSSSGRSSYNEQFF
NA,NA,TRBV12-3/TRBV12-4,TRBJ2-5,TGTGTCAGCAGTCTCACCCAGACGCCCCAAGAGACCCAGTACTTC,CVSSLTQTPQETQYF